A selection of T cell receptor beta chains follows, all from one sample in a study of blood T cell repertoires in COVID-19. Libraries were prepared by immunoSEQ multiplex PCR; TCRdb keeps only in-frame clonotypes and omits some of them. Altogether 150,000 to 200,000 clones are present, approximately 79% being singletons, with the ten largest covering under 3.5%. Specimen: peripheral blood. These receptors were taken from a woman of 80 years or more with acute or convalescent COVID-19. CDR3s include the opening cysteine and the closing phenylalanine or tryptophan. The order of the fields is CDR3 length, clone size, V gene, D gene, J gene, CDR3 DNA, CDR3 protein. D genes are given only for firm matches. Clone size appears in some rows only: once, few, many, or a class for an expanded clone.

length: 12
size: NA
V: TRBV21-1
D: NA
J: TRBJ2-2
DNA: TGTGCCAGCAGCTACTTCCGCGGGGAGCTGTTTTTT
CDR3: CASSYFRGELFF

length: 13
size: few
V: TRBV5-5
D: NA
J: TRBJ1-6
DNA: TGTGCCAGCAGCTTGATGCGGAATTCACCCCTCCACTTT
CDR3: CASSLMRNSPLHF

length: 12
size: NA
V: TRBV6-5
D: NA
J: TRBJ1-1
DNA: TGTGCCAGCAGTTACTTCGGGGCTGAAGCTTTCTTT
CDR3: CASSYFGAEAFF

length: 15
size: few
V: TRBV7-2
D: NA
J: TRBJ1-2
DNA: TGTGCCAGCAGCTTAAGAACAGCCCTTAAGGGGGGCTACACCTTC
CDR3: CASSLRTALKGGYTF

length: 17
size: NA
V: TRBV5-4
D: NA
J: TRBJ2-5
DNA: TGTGCCAGCAGCTTGTCCCCCCCTAAACCGAGTATTGAGACCCAGTACTTC
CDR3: CASSLSPPKPSIETQYF

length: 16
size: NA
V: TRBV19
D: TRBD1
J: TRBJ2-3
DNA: TGTGCCAGTAGAGGACAGGGTCAACCCGACACAGATACGCAGTATTTT
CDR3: CASRGQGQPDTDTQYF

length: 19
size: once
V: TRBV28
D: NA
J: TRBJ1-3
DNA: TGTGCCAGCAGTCCCCCCGTTACGACAGCCTACAATGTAGGAAACACCATATATTTT
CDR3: CASSPPVTTAYNVGNTIYF

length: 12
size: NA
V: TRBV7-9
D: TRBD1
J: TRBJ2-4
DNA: TGTGCCAGCAGCCCAGACAGGGACATTCAGTACTTC
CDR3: CASSPDRDIQYF

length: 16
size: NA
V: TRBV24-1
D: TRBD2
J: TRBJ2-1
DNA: TGTGCCACCAGTGAGACCGGACTAGCGGGAGAGGGTGAGCAGTTCTTC
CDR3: CATSETGLAGEGEQFF

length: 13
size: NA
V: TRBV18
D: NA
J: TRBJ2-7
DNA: TGTGCCAGCTCCCCGCCGAGCTCCTACGAGCAGTACTTC
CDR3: CASSPPSSYEQYF

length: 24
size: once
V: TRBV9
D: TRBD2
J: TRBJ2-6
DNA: TGTGCCAGCAGCGTAGCGTTCTTGGGACAGGGGACTAGCGGGAGGGCATCTGGGGCCAACGTCCTGACTTTC
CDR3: CASSVAFLGQGTSGRASGANVLTF

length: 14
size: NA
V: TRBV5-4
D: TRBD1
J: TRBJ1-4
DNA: TGTGCCAGCCGGGAGGGGACAGGGAGTGAAAAACTGTTTTTT
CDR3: CASREGTGSEKLFF

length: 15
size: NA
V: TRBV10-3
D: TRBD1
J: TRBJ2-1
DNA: TGTGCCATCAGAGATACCCCGGGACAGGGTAATGAGCAGTTCTTC
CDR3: CAIRDTPGQGNEQFF

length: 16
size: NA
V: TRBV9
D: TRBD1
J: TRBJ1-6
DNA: TGTGCCAGCAGCGCCGGGACAGGGTTTGCGGATTCACCCCTCCACTTT
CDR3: CASSAGTGFADSPLHF

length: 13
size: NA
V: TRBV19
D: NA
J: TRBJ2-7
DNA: TGTGCCAGTAGTATCGGGTCGGTATCCGAGCAGTACTTC
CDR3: CASSIGSVSEQYF

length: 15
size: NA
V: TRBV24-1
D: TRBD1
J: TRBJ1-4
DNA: TGTGCCACCAGTGACTCCAGGGGGCGCGGCGAAAAACTGTTTTTT
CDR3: CATSDSRGRGEKLFF

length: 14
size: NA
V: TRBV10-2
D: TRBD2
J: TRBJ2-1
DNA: TGCGCCAGCCTTTCAGCGGGAGAGCTCAATGAGCAGTTCTTC
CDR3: CASLSAGELNEQFF

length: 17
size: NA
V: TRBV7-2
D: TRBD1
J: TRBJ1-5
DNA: TGTGCCAGCAGCTTAGTGGGCAGGGGGCGTAGCAATCAGCCCCAGCATTTT
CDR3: CASSLVGRGRSNQPQHF

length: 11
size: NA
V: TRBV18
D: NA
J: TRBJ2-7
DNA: TGTGCCAGCTCACCCAGTTTAGAGCAGTACTTC
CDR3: CASSPSLEQYF

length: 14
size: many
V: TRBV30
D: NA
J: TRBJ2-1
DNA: TGTGCCTGGAGCTGGGGGCAGGGCCGCAATGAGCAGTTCTTC
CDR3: CAWSWGQGRNEQFF

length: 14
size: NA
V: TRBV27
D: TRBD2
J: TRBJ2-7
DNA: TGTGCCAGCAGTTTGGCGACGGCTAGCGGCGAGCAGTACTTC
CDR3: CASSLATASGEQYF

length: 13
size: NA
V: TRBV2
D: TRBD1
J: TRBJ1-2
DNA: TGTGCCAGCAGTGTGGGACAGGGGTATGGCTACACCTTC
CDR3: CASSVGQGYGYTF

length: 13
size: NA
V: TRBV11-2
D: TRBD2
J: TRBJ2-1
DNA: TGTGCCAGCAGCTTAGGAAGGCGGGAGATGCAGTTCTTC
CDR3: CASSLGRREMQFF

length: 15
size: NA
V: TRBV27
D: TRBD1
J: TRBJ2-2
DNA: TGTGCCAGCAGTCGGGACAGGGGATCTACCGGGGAGCTGTTTTTT
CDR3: CASSRDRGSTGELFF

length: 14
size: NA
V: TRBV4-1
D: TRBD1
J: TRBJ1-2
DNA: TGCGCCAGCAGCCGAGGACAGGGGGCCTACGGCTACACCTTC
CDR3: CASSRGQGAYGYTF

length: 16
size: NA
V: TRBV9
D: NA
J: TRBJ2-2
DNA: TGTGCCAGCAGCGTCAGGCAGGGAGGAGACACCGGGGAGCTGTTTTTT
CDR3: CASSVRQGGDTGELFF

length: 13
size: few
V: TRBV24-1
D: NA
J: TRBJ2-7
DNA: TGTGCCACCAGTGATTATCATCCAGGCGAGCAGTACTTC
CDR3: CATSDYHPGEQYF

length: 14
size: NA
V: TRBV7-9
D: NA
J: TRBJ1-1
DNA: TGTGCCAGCAGCCGCGAGATGGGACATACTGAAGCTTTCTTT
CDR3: CASSREMGHTEAFF

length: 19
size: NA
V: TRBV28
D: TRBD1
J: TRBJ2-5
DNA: TGTGCCAGCAGAACAAACCGGGACAGGGATGCGAGGGGACAAGAGACCCAGTACTTC
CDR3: CASRTNRDRDARGQETQYF

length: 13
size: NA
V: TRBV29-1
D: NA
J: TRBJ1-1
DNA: TGCAGCGGAACAGGGCCAATAAACACTGAAGCTTTCTTT
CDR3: CSGTGPINTEAFF

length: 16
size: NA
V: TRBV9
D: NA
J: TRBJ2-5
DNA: TGTGCCAGCAGCGGTGGGACAGCGGGAGACCAAGAGACCCAGTACTTC
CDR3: CASSGGTAGDQETQYF

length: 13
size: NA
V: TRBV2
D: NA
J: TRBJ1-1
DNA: TGTGCCAGGTACAAAGATTTGAACACTGAAGCTTTCTTT
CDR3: CARYKDLNTEAFF

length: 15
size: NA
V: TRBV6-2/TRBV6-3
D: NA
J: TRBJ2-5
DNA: TGTGCCAGCAGTTACTCGTCACAGTACCAAGAGACCCAGTACTTC
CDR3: CASSYSSQYQETQYF

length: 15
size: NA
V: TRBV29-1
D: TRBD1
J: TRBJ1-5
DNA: TGCAGCGTTGAAGTGACAGGGGAAAGCAATCAGCCCCAGCATTTT
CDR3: CSVEVTGESNQPQHF

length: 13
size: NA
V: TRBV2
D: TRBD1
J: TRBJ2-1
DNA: TGTGCCACAAGGGACAGGGGCTTGTATGAGCAGTTCTTC
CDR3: CATRDRGLYEQFF

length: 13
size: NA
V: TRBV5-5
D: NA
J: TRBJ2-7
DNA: TGTGCCAGCAGCCCTCCCCTGTCCTACGAGCAGTACTTC
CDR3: CASSPPLSYEQYF

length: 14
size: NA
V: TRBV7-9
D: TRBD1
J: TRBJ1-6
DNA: TGTGCCAGCACCAGGTCGACAGGGGGTTCACCCCTCCACTTT
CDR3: CASTRSTGGSPLHF

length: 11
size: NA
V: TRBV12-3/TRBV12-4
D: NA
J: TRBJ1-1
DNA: TGTGCCAGCAGTTATGACAGTGAAGCTTTCTTT
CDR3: CASSYDSEAFF

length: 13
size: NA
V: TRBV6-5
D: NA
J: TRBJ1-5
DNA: TGTGCCAGCTTGACTTTGCGGGGCCAGCCCCAGCATTTT
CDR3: CASLTLRGQPQHF

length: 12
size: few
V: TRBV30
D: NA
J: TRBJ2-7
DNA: TGTGCCCGACGGGACAAAAACTACGAGCAGTACTTC
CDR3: CARRDKNYEQYF

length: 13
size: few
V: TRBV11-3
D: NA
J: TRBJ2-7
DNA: TGTGCCAGCAGCCTAGGACAAGTGAGCGAGCAGTACTTC
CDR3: CASSLGQVSEQYF

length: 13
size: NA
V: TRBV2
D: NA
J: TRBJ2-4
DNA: TGTGCCAGCGATTACAGCTCTCAAAACATTCAGTACTTC
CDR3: CASDYSSQNIQYF

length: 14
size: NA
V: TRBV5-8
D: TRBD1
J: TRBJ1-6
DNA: TGTGCCAGCAGCTACGGACAGGGTAATTCACCCCTCCACTTT
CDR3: CASSYGQGNSPLHF

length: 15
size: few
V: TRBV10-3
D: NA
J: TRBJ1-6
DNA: TGTGCCATCAGTGTGACCTACAGCCTGAATTCACCCCTCCACTTT
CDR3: CAISVTYSLNSPLHF

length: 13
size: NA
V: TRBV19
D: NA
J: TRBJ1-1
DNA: TGTGCCAGTATAGTCGAGGGCCGAACTGAAGCTTTCTTT
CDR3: CASIVEGRTEAFF

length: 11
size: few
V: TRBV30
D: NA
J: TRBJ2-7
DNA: TGTGCCTGGAGTGTACTAAACGAGCAGTACTTC
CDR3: CAWSVLNEQYF

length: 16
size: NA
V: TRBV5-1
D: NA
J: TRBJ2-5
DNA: TGCGCCAGCAGCCTCCGGCCGGAGGGAAAACAAGAGACCCAGTACTTC
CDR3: CASSLRPEGKQETQYF